Shown below are 29 T cell receptor beta chains from a single sample sequenced in a study of T-cell reconstitution after alpha-beta-depleted transplantation in children listed by TCRdb under 2016. Read against the paper, the sample's treatment or condition label means: allogeneic hematopoietic cell transplantation with graft depleted of TCRalphabeta T cells and CD19 B cells. Libraries were constructed by PCR. Sequencer: Illumina HiSeq 2500. Molecular barcoding was employed in the preparation of TCR libraries, with unique molecular identifiers being used to normalize TCRbeta repertoire quantification. TCRdb's own reprocessing of the public reads used fastp at Q25 and MiXCR and kept productive beta chains. Every CDR3 protein is listed once, alongside the most common genes and DNA of its rows. The sample table holds under 850,000 distinct CDR3 sequences, of which 13% were seen once. Jointly, the top ten make up 0.75% to 0.85% of the sample.

Sample: PBMCs, taken before TCRalphabeta/CD19-depleted stem cell transplant. The receptors derive from a girl aged 2 to 10 with congenital amegakaryocytic thrombocytopenia, due to receive a stem cell transplant.

This clonotype was counted only a few times. J is TRBJ2-5 and V is TRBV15; possibly TRBD1 for D (6 bases). V was cut by 3 bases and J by 4 bases, with 21 bases left in between. The CDR3 covers 17 residues. CDR1 is LNHNV and CDR2 is YYDKDF in the germline V gene (reference sequence). Here the CDR3 reads CATSRIWTASFRETQYF. The CDR3 DNA follows: TGTGCCACCAGCAGGATTTGGACAGCTAGCTTTCGAGAGACCCAGTACTTC.

In its sample, this clonotype was seen many times. The chain links TRBV27 to TRBJ2-1; D is possibly TRBD2 (5 bases). V dropped 0 bases and J dropped 13 bases, with 10 bases sitting between them. This CDR3 is built from 12 residues. From germline, CDR1 is MNHEY and CDR2 SMNVEV (reference sequence). The CDR3 bases are TGTGCCAGCAGTTTATCCCAGCGGAAACAGTTCTTC. It codes for CASSLSQRKQFF.

This clonotype was picked up many times. The chain links TRBV29-1 to TRBJ1-2; D may be TRBD1 (5 bases). CDR1 and CDR2 from the germline V gene are SQVTM and ANQGSEA. V dropped 0 bases and J dropped 2 bases, with 19 bases sitting between them. The length of the CDR3 is 17 residues. CDR3 DNA: TGCAGCGTTGAAGATCGGGCCCAGGGATTGGGAAACTATGGCTACACCTTC. Translated, it gives CSVEDRAQGLGNYGYTF.

This clonotype was counted many times. The chain is built from TRBV24-1 and TRBJ2-7; TRBD2 might be the D (6 bases). V lost 5 bases and J 0 bases, leaving 10 bases between the germline ends. This CDR3 has 14 amino acids. Germline CDR1 reads KGHDR; CDR2 reads SFDVKD. The CDR3 DNA sequence: TGTGCCACCAGTGTTTCCGGGGGCTCCTACGAGCAGTACTTC. This sequence encodes CATSVSGGSYEQYF.

This clonotype has only a few counts. The chain couples TRBV27 to TRBJ2-7, with TRBD2 identical over 9 bases. With V trimmed by 1 base and J by 0 bases, 7 bases remained unmatched. From germline, CDR1 is MNHEY and CDR2 SMNVEV (reference sequence). The CDR3 is 17 amino acids. The CDR3 is CASSLLGGRAGSYEQYF. For the CDR3, the DNA is TGTGCCAGCAGTTTATTGGGCGGGAGGGCTGGCTCCTACGAGCAGTACTTC.

This clonotype was found many times. The V gene is TRBV12-3 or TRBV12-4, the J gene TRBJ2-1; D is uncertain. The CDR3 extends over 16 amino acids. The V and J ends lost 5 bases and 4 bases respectively, with 18 bases between them. CDR3 bases: TGTGCCAGCAGTGGGTCCACGCTCTGGGATTACAATGAGCAGTTCTTC. Its translation: CASSGSTLWDYNEQFF.

The V and J genes are TRBV20-1 and TRBJ2-4; 7 bases fit TRBD1. The ends lost 4 bases at V and 6 bases at J; junction bases unmatched: 12. The length of the CDR3 is 15 residues. Germline V gives CDR1 DFQATT, CDR2 SNEGSKA (reference sequence). The CDR3 spells CSAIPGSGGANIQYF. Here the CDR3 DNA reads TGCAGTGCTATCCCCGGCTCAGGGGGTGCAAACATTCAGTACTTC.

The chain recombines TRBV5-1 with TRBJ2-7, with 8 bases aligning to TRBD2. Per germline, CDR1 SGHRS and CDR2 YFSETQ. The trim removed 0 bases at V and 5 bases at J, leaving 4 bases unmatched. The CDR3 is 14 residues long. CDR3 residues: CASSLAGTSNEQYF. DNA for the CDR3: TGCGCCAGCAGCTTGGCAGGGACTAGTAACGAGCAGTACTTC.

Only a few counts were recorded for this clonotype. CDR3 amino acids: CASSPRRRSSPNIQYF. CDR3 sequence (DNA): TGTGCCAGCAGCCCCAGAAGGCGGTCTAGCCCGAACATTCAGTACTTC. The chain joins TRBV3-1 to TRBJ2-4; D may be TRBD2 (5 bases). CDR3 length: 16 amino acids. CDR1 and CDR2 from the germline V gene are LGHDT and YNNKEL (reference sequence). V lost 4 bases to trimming and J lost 7 bases, with 20 bases between them.

This clonotype was counted a few times. The V and J genes are TRBV5-1 and TRBJ1-2, with 7 bases identical to TRBD1. Germline V gene lookup returns CDR1 SGHRS and CDR2 YFSETQ. V trimming: 4 bases; J trimming: 5 bases; junction bases outside the gene matches: 11. The CDR3 has 15 amino acids. The CDR3 nucleotides read TGCGCCAGCAGCCCAGCCCGGACAGGCAGATATGGCTACACCTTC. This codes for CASSPARTGRYGYTF.

There are many counts of this clonotype. The chain uses TRBV28 and TRBJ1-1; D unclear. The germline V gene has CDR1 MDHEN and CDR2 SYDVKM. V lost 8 bases and J 6 bases, leaving 19 bases between the germline ends. The length of the CDR3 is 14 residues. CDR3 loop: CASLTRMIRSEAFF. The CDR3 coding sequence is TGTGCCAGCCTCACACGGATGATAAGGTCTGAAGCTTTCTTT.

This clonotype was picked up many times. The chain has TRBV12-3 or TRBV12-4 and TRBJ2-7, with D perhaps TRBD1 or TRBD2 (5 bases each). The V and J ends lost 6 bases and 3 bases respectively, with 15 bases between them. CDR3 length: 14 amino acids. The CDR3 bases are TGTGCCAGCAGGCTACTAGACAGTAGCTACGAGCAGTACTTC. Translation gives CASRLLDSSYEQYF.

This clonotype was picked up many times. The rearrangement links TRBV20-1 to TRBJ2-1; the D gene is possibly TRBD2 (6 bases). Germline V gives CDR1 DFQATT, CDR2 SNEGSKA (reference sequence). V gave up 5 bases and J gave up 2 bases, with 13 bases separating them. The CDR3 contains 14 residues. The CDR3 DNA reads as TGCAGTGCTCCTGGCGGCGGGACCTACAATGAGCAGTTCTTC. Protein product: CSAPGGGTYNEQFF.

The chain carries TRBV12-3 or TRBV12-4 and TRBJ2-7; D possibly corresponds to TRBD2 (5 bases). The CDR3 is 15 amino acids. Trimming took 2 bases from V and 1 from J, leaving 12 bases between them. CDR3 DNA sequence: TGTGCCAGCAGTTTATTCGGGGTTGGATCCTACGAGCAGTACTTC. Protein: CASSLFGVGSYEQYF.

This clonotype was observed a few times. The chain recombines TRBV20-1 with TRBJ1-3; D may be TRBD1 (5 bases). The CDR3 length is 14 residues. CDR1 and CDR2 from the germline V gene are DFQATT and SNEGSKA (reference sequence). V shed 6 bases and J shed 3 bases, with 15 bases lying between them. The CDR3 bases are TGCAGTGCACAGACAGTTATAGATGGAAACACCATATATTTT. Residues: CSAQTVIDGNTIYF.

V usage is TRBV29-1 and J usage is TRBJ2-2; D may correspond to TRBD1 or TRBD2 (5 bases each). The V and J ends lost 0 bases and 5 bases respectively, with 13 bases between them. Germline V gene data show CDR1 as SQVTM and CDR2 as ANQGSEA. The CDR3 has 15 amino acids. The CDR3 protein is CSVEDARGVTGELFF. CDR3 sequence (DNA): TGCAGCGTTGAAGATGCTAGAGGGGTTACCGGGGAGCTGTTTTTT.

This clonotype was detected only a few times. V gene TRBV2 combines with J gene TRBJ2-4; no clear D gene. CDR1 and CDR2 (germline): SNHLY, FYNNEI. V shed 5 bases and J shed 3 bases, with 11 bases lying between them. There are 14 residues in the CDR3. The DNA of the CDR3 is TGTGCCAGCAGTTTACCTAGTGGCAAAAACATTCAGTACTTC. This gives the protein CASSLPSGKNIQYF.

Ten or more counts support this clonotype. The V gene is TRBV6-2 or TRBV6-3, the J gene TRBJ1-2, with a possible D match to TRBD1 (5 bases). The CDR3 consists of 14 residues. CDR1 MNHEY and CDR2 SVGEGT come from the germline V gene. V was trimmed by 6 bases and J by 4 bases, leaving 15 bases between them. The CDR3 region is CASSQRDRGYGYTF. The CDR3 DNA reads as TGTGCCAGCAGCCAGCGAGACAGAGGCTATGGCTACACCTTC.

The chain is built from TRBV5-1 and TRBJ2-3; no reliable D call. Trimming stripped 0 bases from V and 6 bases from J, with 11 bases between. This CDR3 has 14 residues. Germline CDR1 is SGHRS and CDR2 is YFSETQ. The CDR3 here is CASSLVSPLDTQYF. The CDR3 nucleotides are TGCGCCAGCAGCTTGGTCTCTCCCCTGGATACGCAGTATTTT.

This clonotype has a count of ten or more. This chain uses TRBV5-1 with TRBJ1-4; D might be TRBD1 (5 bases). Trimming stripped 1 base from V and 7 bases from J, with 11 bases between. The CDR3 sequence is 14 residues long. From germline, CDR1 is SGHRS and CDR2 YFSETQ. The CDR3, as DNA: TGCGCCAGCAGCTTGCCTGGGGCGGGTGAAAAACTGTTTTTT. Protein: CASSLPGAGEKLFF.

This clonotype has a handful of counts. This chain connects TRBV7-3 to TRBJ1-2, with 7 bases lining up with TRBD1. CDR3 size: 14 residues. V trimming: 5 bases; J trimming: 4 bases; junction bases outside the gene matches: 7. The germline V gene has CDR1 SGHTA and CDR2 FQGTGA. CDR3 bases: TGTGCCAGCAGCCTTAGCCGGGACAGCTATGGCTACACCTTC. It specifies CASSLSRDSYGYTF.

This clonotype was recorded many times. V usage is TRBV5-1 and J usage is TRBJ2-1, with a weak D call TRBD2 (6 bases). V lost 2 bases and J 4 bases, leaving 10 bases between the germline ends. Looked up from germline, CDR1 is SGHRS and CDR2 is YFSETQ. CDR3 length: 14 amino acids. The CDR3 spells CASSFGGTYNEQFF. Written as DNA, the CDR3 is TGCGCCAGCAGCTTTGGGGGGACTTACAATGAGCAGTTCTTC.

The genes are TRBV6-5 and TRBJ2-7; possible D gene TRBD1, 6 bases. CDR3 length equals 12 residues. Trimming cost V 0 bases and J 6 bases, with 6 bases left between them. Per germline, CDR1 MNHEY and CDR2 SVGAGI. CDR3 bases: TGTGCCAGCAGTTACTCAGGGGGCGAGCAGTACTTC. Its translation: CASSYSGGEQYF.

This clonotype has just a few counts. This chain joins TRBV5-6 and TRBJ2-3; D gene unclear. Trimming left V 2 bases short and J 4 bases short, with 11 bases between. This CDR3 has 14 residues. Germline assignment: CDR1 SGHDT and CDR2 YYEEEE. CDR3 protein: CASSFATWADTQYF. The DNA of the CDR3 is TGTGCCAGCAGCTTCGCAACTTGGGCAGATACGCAGTATTTT.

This clonotype was picked up many times. The rearrangement uses TRBV5-1 and TRBJ2-7; TRBD2 is a possible D gene (6 bases). This CDR3 is 16 amino acids long. From germline, CDR1 is SGHRS and CDR2 YFSETQ. V was cut by 3 bases and J by 5 bases, with 21 bases left in between. The CDR3 protein is CASSSTVTSSFNEQYF. The CDR3, as DNA: TGCGCCAGCAGCTCGACGGTGACTAGTAGTTTCAACGAGCAGTACTTC.

This clonotype was found many times. Here the CDR3 reads CASSLLGIFETQYF. The CDR3 nucleotides read TGTGCCAGCAGCTTACTTGGGATTTTTGAGACCCAGTACTTC. V and J are TRBV7-6 and TRBJ2-5; D gene unclear. Germline-derived CDR1 and CDR2 are SGHVS and FNYEAQ. This CDR3 is 14 amino acids long. Trimming removed 2 bases at V and 5 bases at J, with 12 bases between.

At least ten counts were recorded for this clonotype. This chain links TRBV10-3 with TRBJ1-1; no definite D call. V was shortened by 4 bases and J by 3 bases, with 12 bases between the two germline ends. CDR3 size: 14 residues. The germline V gene encodes CDR1 ENHRY and CDR2 SYGVKD. CDR3 bases: TGTGCCATCAGTGTTGGGCGGGCTGACACTGAAGCTTTCTTT. The encoded protein is CAISVGRADTEAFF.

This clonotype came up a few times. V usage is TRBV5-1 and J usage is TRBJ2-2, with 7 bases matching TRBD1. Per the germline V gene, CDR1 is SGHRS and CDR2 is YFSETQ. CDR3 length equals 17 residues. Trimming removed 0 bases from V and 4 bases from J; junction bases left unmatched: 9. CDR3 nucleotide sequence: TGCGCCAGCAGCTTGGTGCGGAGCCAGGGGGTCACCGGGGAGCTGTTTTTT. Its protein is CASSLVRSQGVTGELFF.

This clonotype was observed a few times. This chain uses TRBV27 with TRBJ1-2; perhaps TRBD1 as D (6 bases). The V end lost 4 bases, the J end lost 4 bases, and 13 bases lay between the germline ends. Germline CDR1 MNHEY, CDR2 SMNVEV (reference sequence). The CDR3 has 14 amino acids. The CDR3 nucleotides are TGTGCCAGCAGTTCGACAGGTTGGGCCTATGGCTACACCTTC. Its translation: CASSSTGWAYGYTF.